This entry lists 11 T cell receptor beta chains sequenced from one sample in a study of T cells expressing NK-cell markers. TCRdb derives one entry per CDR3 protein from the 5' RACE reads, leaving out DNA. This sample's table has 550,000 to 600,000 distinct CDR3 sequences. The sequencing input was blood T cells: a sorted CD56 or NKG2C T cell subset, CD4+ or CD8+ T cells, or bulk PBMC T cells (not recorded which). All receptors derive from a man between 18 and 35 years old in good health.

V is TRBV6-1 and J is TRBJ2-6. The V gene's germline CDR1 is MNHNS and CDR2 SASEGT. The CDR3 length is 15 residues. The CDR3 region is CASSEWGSGANVLTF.

This rearrangement joins TRBV3-1 to TRBJ2-2; TCRdb's D call of TRBD1 is untestable without DNA. Germline V gives CDR1 LGHDT, CDR2 YNNKEL (reference sequence). The CDR3 runs to 16 residues. This chain's CDR3 is CASSQFTGDRAGELFF. Supplemented by reference TRBV3-1 and TRBJ2-2, the full variable domain reads DTAVSQTPKYLVTQMGNDKSIKCEQNLGHDTMYWYKQDSKKFLKIMFSYNNKELIINETVPNRFSPKSPDKAHLNLHINSLELGDSAVYFCASSQFTGDRAGELFFGEGSRLTVL.

The chain joins TRBV14 to TRBJ2-1; TCRdb gives TRBD2 as the D gene, but with no DNA this cannot be confirmed. This CDR3 region has 15 residues. CDR1 is SGHDN and CDR2 is FVKESK in the germline V gene. This CDR3 is CASSQNSGILNEQFF.

The J gene is TRBJ2-3, the V gene TRBV28; TCRdb reports TRBD1, a call that lacks DNA to check it against. CDR3 length: 16 amino acids. The germline V gene has CDR1 MDHEN and CDR2 SYDVKM. The CDR3 is CASRLPGTVRSDTQYF.

The rearrangement uses TRBV4-3 and TRBJ2-5; without DNA, the TCRdb call of TRBD2 cannot be checked. This CDR3 spans 15 amino acids. The germline V gene encodes CDR1 LGHNA and CDR2 YSLEER. Here the CDR3 reads CASSQVPLAGETQYF.

The rearrangement uses TRBV9 and TRBJ2-7. This CDR3 is 14 amino acids long. Looked up from germline, CDR1 is SGDLS and CDR2 is YYNGEE. The CDR3 region is CASSVVSGSYEQYF.

This chain joins TRBV11-1 and TRBJ2-3; there is no DNA to check the TCRdb D call of TRBD1. The CDR3 totals 14 residues. In germline, CDR1 is SGHAT, CDR2 FQDESV (reference sequence). The CDR3 loop is CASSPGVQGDTQYF.

The chain joins TRBV7-2 to TRBJ2-7. Germline CDR1 reads SGHTA; CDR2 reads FQGNSA. CDR3 length: 13 amino acids. The CDR3 region is CASNPRGSYEQYF.

The genes are TRBV7-2 and TRBJ2-4; with no DNA, the TCRdb D assignment of TRBD2 cannot be verified. Germline loops: CDR1 SGHTA, CDR2 FQGNSA. The CDR3 totals 15 residues. CDR3 loop: CASSLRVLDKNIQYF.

The CDR3 sequence: CASSLAGNSNQPQHF. The V call is TRBV12-3 or TRBV12-4, the J call TRBJ1-5; TCRdb calls TRBD1, which cannot be checked without DNA. This CDR3 contains 15 residues.

V is TRBV24-1 and J is TRBJ2-1. CDR1 and CDR2 (germline): KGHDR, SFDVKD. This CDR3 comprises 12 residues. This CDR3 reads CATSDFLSEQFF.